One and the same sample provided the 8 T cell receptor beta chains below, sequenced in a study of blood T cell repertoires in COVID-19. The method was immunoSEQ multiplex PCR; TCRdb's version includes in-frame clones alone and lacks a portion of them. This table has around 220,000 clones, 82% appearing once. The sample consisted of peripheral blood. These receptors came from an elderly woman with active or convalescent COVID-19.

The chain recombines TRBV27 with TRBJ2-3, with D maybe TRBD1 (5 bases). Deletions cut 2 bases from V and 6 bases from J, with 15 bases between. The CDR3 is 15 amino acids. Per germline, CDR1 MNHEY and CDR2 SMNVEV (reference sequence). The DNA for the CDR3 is TGTGCCAGCAGTTTAGACAGCTCCGTCTGGGATACGCAGTATTTT. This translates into CASSLDSSVWDTQYF.

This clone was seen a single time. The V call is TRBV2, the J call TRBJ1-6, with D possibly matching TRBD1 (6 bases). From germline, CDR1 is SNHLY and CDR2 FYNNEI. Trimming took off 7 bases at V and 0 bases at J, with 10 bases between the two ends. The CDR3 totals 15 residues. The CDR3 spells CASNGQSSYNSPLHF. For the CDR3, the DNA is TGTGCCAGCAATGGACAGAGCTCCTATAATTCACCCCTCCACTTT.

CDR3 sequence: CASSRDIDYGYTF. The CDR3 nucleotides read TGCGCCAGCAGCCGGGACATCGACTATGGCTACACCTTC. The gene calls are TRBV5-1 and TRBJ1-2; D is possibly TRBD1 (6 bases). V was clipped by 4 bases and J by 3 bases, with 10 bases between them. CDR3 length equals 13 residues. Germline values: CDR1 SGHRS, CDR2 YFSETQ. Together with reference TRBV5-1 and TRBJ1-2, the CDR3 gives the full variable domain: KAGVTQTPRYLIKTRGQQVTLSCSPISGHRSVSWYQQTPGQGLQFLFEYFSETQRNKGNFPGRFSGRQFSNSRSEMNVSTLELGDSALYLCASSRDIDYGYTFGSGTRLTVV.

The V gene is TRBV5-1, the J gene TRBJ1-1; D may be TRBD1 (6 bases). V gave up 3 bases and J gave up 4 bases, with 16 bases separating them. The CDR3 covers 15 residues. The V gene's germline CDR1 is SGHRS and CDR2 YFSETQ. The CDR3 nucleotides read TGCGCCAGCAGCTCACAGGGCGGGGGTATCACTGAAGCTTTCTTT. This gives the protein CASSSQGGGITEAFF.

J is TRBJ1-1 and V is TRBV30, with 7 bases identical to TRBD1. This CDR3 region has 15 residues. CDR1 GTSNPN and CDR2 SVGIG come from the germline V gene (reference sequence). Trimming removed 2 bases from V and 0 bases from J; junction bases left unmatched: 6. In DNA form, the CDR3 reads TGTGCCTGGAGTTCCCCGACAGGGTTGAACACTGAAGCTTTCTTT. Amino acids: CAWSSPTGLNTEAFF.

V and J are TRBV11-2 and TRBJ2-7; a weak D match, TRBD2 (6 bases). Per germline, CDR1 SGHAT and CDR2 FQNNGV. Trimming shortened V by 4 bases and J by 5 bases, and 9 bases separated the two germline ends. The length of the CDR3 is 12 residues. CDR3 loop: CASSSTRHEQYF. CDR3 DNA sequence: TGTGCCAGCAGCTCGACTAGACACGAGCAGTACTTC.

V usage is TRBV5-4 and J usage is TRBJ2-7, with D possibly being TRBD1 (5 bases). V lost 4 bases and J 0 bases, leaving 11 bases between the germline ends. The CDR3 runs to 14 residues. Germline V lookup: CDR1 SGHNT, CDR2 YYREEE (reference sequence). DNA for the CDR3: TGTGCCAGCAGCCTCCTAGGGGACTCCTACGAGCAGTACTTC. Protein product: CASSLLGDSYEQYF.

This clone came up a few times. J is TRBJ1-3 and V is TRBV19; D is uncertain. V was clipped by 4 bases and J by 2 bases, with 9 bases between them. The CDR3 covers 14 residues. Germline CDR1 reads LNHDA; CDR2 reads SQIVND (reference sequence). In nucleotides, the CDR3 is TGTGCCAGTAGTAAGCGGGGAGCTGGAAACACCATATATTTT. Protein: CASSKRGAGNTIYF.